Listed here are 17 T cell receptor beta chains from one sample, sequenced in a study of vaccination and CD4 T cells after COVID-19 (dated by TCRdb to between 2022 and 2023). The time point label, read with the paper, signifies: late sampling 161 to 241 days after vaccination in a few convalescent patients. According to the study, the label for this sample's treatment or condition signals: roughly ten-day PBMC culture with coronavirus spike peptide pools or control peptides (ViraFEST assay). The library was made by PCR. For sequencing, an Illumina iSeq 100 was employed. At the Johns Hopkins FTIC core, DNA from the cultured CD4+ T cells underwent TCR sequencing with the Oncomine TCR Beta short-read assay. TCRdb trimmed the raw reads at Q25, called clones with MiXCR and kept productive beta chains. Every entry covers one CDR3 protein and lists the most common genes and DNA from its rows. In all, the sample holds under 20,000 distinct CDR3 sequences, and under 65% of those were seen once. 21% of the sample lies in the top ten.

Their specific antigens are unknown. The input for sequencing was CD4+ T cells from blood, cultured in vitro, taken about 7 months after SARS-CoV-2 vaccination. The origin of the receptors is a human donor who had recovered from COVID-19.

The gene calls are TRBV18 and TRBJ1-2, with a weak D call TRBD1 (5 bases). Germline V gene data show CDR1 as KGHSH and CDR2 as LQKENI. V was cut by 1 base and J by 4 bases, with 10 bases left in between. The CDR3 is 14 amino acids. The CDR3 nucleotides are TGTGCCAGCTCACCACGGGGCAGGCTCTATGGCTACACCTTC. It specifies CASSPRGRLYGYTF.

The chain couples TRBV15 to TRBJ2-7; D remains ambiguous. V shed 0 bases and J shed 0 bases, with 9 bases lying between them. The CDR3 runs to 15 residues. CDR1 is LNHNV and CDR2 is YYDKDF in the germline V gene (reference sequence). CDR3 nucleotides: TGTGCCACCAGCAGAGATGATCTGATCTCCTACGAGCAGTACTTC. Amino acids: CATSRDDLISYEQYF.

The CDR3 DNA follows: TGTGCCAGCAGCCCGACTAGCGCTAACGGGGAGCTGTTTTTT. This codes for CASSPTSANGELFF. The chain recombines TRBV7-2 with TRBJ2-2; 8 nucleotides agree with TRBD2. The CDR3 consists of 14 residues. J gave up 7 bases and V 5 bases, and 6 bases lay outside the gene matches. Germline values: CDR1 SGHTA, CDR2 FQGNSA.

This clonotype counts as large. This chain joins TRBV30 and TRBJ1-2, with D uncertain. This CDR3 comprises 13 residues. CDR1 and CDR2 from the germline V gene are GTSNPN and SVGIG (reference sequence). Trimming took off 0 bases at V and 2 bases at J, with 7 bases between the two ends. CDR3 protein: CAWSVSQNYGYTF. The CDR3 DNA sequence: TGTGCCTGGAGTGTAAGTCAGAACTATGGCTACACCTTC.

J is TRBJ2-2 and V is TRBV20-1, with 9 bases identical to TRBD2. The germline CDR1 and CDR2 sequences are DFQATT and SNEGSKA (reference sequence). The CDR3 is made up of 15 amino acids. V gave up 5 bases and J gave up 6 bases; unmatched junction bases: 10. CDR3 sequence reads: CSALRGGAWAGELFF. The DNA of the CDR3 is TGCAGTGCTTTACGCGGGGGGGCCTGGGCCGGGGAGCTGTTTTTT.

The V gene is TRBV6-1, the J gene TRBJ2-7, with D possibly being TRBD1 (6 bases). With 5 bases removed from V and 2 bases from J, the gap between germline ends came to 16 bases. CDR3 size: 15 residues. Germline values: CDR1 MNHNS, CDR2 SASEGT. The CDR3 bases are TGTGCCAGCAGTATGGGCAGGGGAAGCCCCTACGAGCAGTACTTC. Residues: CASSMGRGSPYEQYF.

The CDR3 sequence: CASSHSYEQYF. CDR3 DNA sequence: TGTGCCAGCAGCCACTCCTACGAGCAGTACTTC. This chain connects TRBV7-2 to TRBJ2-7; D unresolved. From germline, CDR1 is SGHTA and CDR2 FQGNSA. Trimming removed 5 bases at V and 0 bases at J, with 2 bases between. The CDR3 has 11 amino acids.

The rearrangement joins TRBV5-4 to TRBJ2-7; TRBD1 agrees at 10 bases. Germline-derived CDR1 and CDR2 are SGHNT and YYREEE (reference sequence). Germline trimming cut 4 bases from V and 3 bases from J; bases unmatched to any gene: 10. This CDR3 has 16 residues. The CDR3 DNA follows: TGTGCCAGCAGCCTACCTCCGGGACAGGGGATCTACGAGCAGTACTTC. It yields the protein CASSLPPGQGIYEQYF.

This clonotype was observed a few times. The chain links TRBV20-1 to TRBJ1-2; D not certain. Germline V gene data show CDR1 as DFQATT and CDR2 as SNEGSKA (reference sequence). Trimming stripped 3 bases from V and 4 bases from J, with 12 bases between. CDR3 length equals 13 residues. CDR3 nucleotides: TGCAGTGCTAGGGTGGCAGGCACCTATGGCTACACCTTC. Translated: CSARVAGTYGYTF.

The chain uses TRBV7-9 and TRBJ2-3, with TRBD2 matching over 9 bases. The CDR3 contains 14 residues. V lost 3 bases to trimming and J lost 4 bases; unmatched junction nucleotides: 2. The germline gives CDR1 SEHNR, CDR2 FQNEAQ (reference sequence). Here the CDR3 DNA reads TGTGCCAGCAGCTTTGCGGGGGGGGCAGATACGCAGTATTTT. Translated: CASSFAGGADTQYF.

The CDR3 here is CASSLAGSAYEQYF. In nucleotides, the CDR3 is TGTGCCAGCAGCTTAGCGGGGTCGGCCTACGAGCAGTACTTC. The chain carries TRBV7-2 and TRBJ2-7, with D unclear. This CDR3 has 14 amino acids. Germline V gene sequence: CDR1 SGHTA, CDR2 FQGNSA. The V and J ends lost 0 bases and 2 bases respectively, with 8 bases between them.

In its sample, this clonotype was seen a few times. V usage is TRBV6-5 and J usage is TRBJ1-5; D gene unclear. The CDR3 is 17 residues long. Trimming cost V 1 base and J 0 bases, with 13 bases left between them. Per the germline V gene, CDR1 is MNHEY and CDR2 is SVGAGI. The CDR3 DNA follows: TGTGCCAGCAGTTACTTGATCTACGGGGTTAGCAATCAGCCCCAGCATTTT. Protein: CASSYLIYGVSNQPQHF.

The rearrangement uses TRBV11-3 and TRBJ2-7, with D perhaps matching TRBD2 (6 bases). This CDR3 spans 14 amino acids. V was cut by 5 bases and J by 0 bases, with 11 bases left in between. Germline CDR1 and CDR2: SGHNT and YENEEA. DNA of the CDR3: TGTGCCAGCAGCGTCGGGAGATTCTCCTACGAGCAGTACTTC. This encodes CASSVGRFSYEQYF.

The V call is TRBV20-1, the J call TRBJ2-1; the match to TRBD2 covers 10 bases. Per the germline V gene, CDR1 is DFQATT and CDR2 is SNEGSKA (reference sequence). The V and J ends lost 0 bases and 9 bases, in that order; junction bases with no gene match: 8. The CDR3 contains 15 residues. The CDR3 is CSARDLSGRGPEQFF. In nucleotides, the CDR3 is TGCAGTGCTAGAGATTTGAGCGGGAGGGGCCCTGAGCAGTTCTTC.

V is TRBV19 and J is TRBJ1-4, with a tentative D call TRBD1 (5 bases). The CDR3 runs 13 residues. Trimming removed 9 bases at V and 3 bases at J, with 11 bases between. Germline CDR1 LNHDA, CDR2 SQIVND (reference sequence). CDR3 sequence reads: CASQGSANEKLFF. In DNA, the CDR3 is TGTGCCAGCCAGGGTTCGGCTAATGAAAAACTGTTTTTT. Drawing the rest from reference TRBV19 and TRBJ1-4, the complete variable domain is DGGITQSPKYLFRKEGQNVTLSCEQNLNHDAMYWYRQDPGQGLRLIYYSQIVNDFQKGDIAEGYSVSREKKESFPLTVTSAQKNPTAFYLCASQGSANEKLFFGSGTQLSVL.

The chain carries TRBV6-1 and TRBJ2-7; 7 nucleotides align to TRBD1. Losses at the gene ends were 6 bases for V and 0 bases for J; bases not matched to a gene: 2. Per the germline V gene, CDR1 is MNHNS and CDR2 is SASEGT. The CDR3 runs 13 residues. The CDR3 DNA is TGTGCCAGCAGGACAGGGAGCTCCTACGAGCAGTACTTC. Translated: CASRTGSSYEQYF.

V is TRBV27 and J is TRBJ1-1; D unclear. Between the trimmed V and J ends, which lost 2 bases and 1 base, there was a span of 8 bases. Germline values: CDR1 MNHEY, CDR2 SMNVEV (reference sequence). The CDR3 spans 14 residues. This chain's CDR3 is CASSLKGRNTEAFF. In nucleotides, the CDR3 is TGTGCCAGCAGTTTAAAGGGAAGGAACACTGAAGCTTTCTTT.